This is a list of T cell receptor beta chains from one sample in a study of OX40 agonist ivuxolimab in advanced cancers. Sequencing was performed with immunoSEQ multiplex PCR; in TCRdb, only in-frame clones are kept and a portion is missing. This sample carries roughly 32,000 clones, about nine tenths of them seen once, and the ten largest clones take around 4%. The sample in question was CD4+ or CD8+ T cells sorted from blood, obtained in a trial of the OX40 agonist ivuxolimab. The receptors were gathered from an adult with an advanced solid tumor such as melanoma, head and neck, liver or kidney cancer. CDR3s include the opening cysteine and the closing phenylalanine or tryptophan. A D gene is named only where the DNA matches it firmly. Some rows mark clone size as missing; the rest say once, few, many or name a class of expanded clone.

clone size	J gene	D gene	V gene	CDR3 DNA	CDR3 protein
-	TRBJ1-1	-	TRBV25-1	TGTGCCAGCAGTGACAGGGCCAAGAACACTGAAGCTTTCTTT	CASSDRAKNTEAFF
-	TRBJ2-3	TRBD2	TRBV28	TGTGCCAGCAGTGCCCGCCTGGGTTCCGGGGGCGGGGGGGCGTCAGATACGCAGTATTTT	CASSARLGSGGGGASDTQYF
-	TRBJ2-1	-	TRBV28	TGTGCCGGAGGACGGAGATACAATGAGCAGTTCTTC	CAGGRRYNEQFF
-	TRBJ2-7	-	TRBV18	TGTGCCAGCTCAAAATTCCCTCAGGGTAGTGGGGTCTACGAGCAGTACTTC	CASSKFPQGSGVYEQYF
-	TRBJ1-6	-	TRBV27	TGTGCCAGCAGTTTAGATCGCAGGTCGGTTAATTCACCCCTCCACTTT	CASSLDRRSVNSPLHF
-	TRBJ2-6	TRBD1	TRBV19	TGTGCCAGTAGTGACAGGGGGTTCTCTGGGGCCAACGTCCTGACTTTC	CASSDRGFSGANVLTF
-	TRBJ2-7	-	TRBV5-6	TGTGCCAGCAGCTTGGATGGACGGATCACCTACGAGCAGTACTTC	CASSLDGRITYEQYF
-	TRBJ2-5	TRBD2	TRBV2	TGTGCCAGCAGTGACGAGAGAGCGGGAGAGCAGTACTTC	CASSDERAGEQYF
-	TRBJ1-2	TRBD1	TRBV6-6	TGTGCCAGCAGTTTCCCAACAAGACAGGGTAACTATGGCTACACCTTC	CASSFPTRQGNYGYTF
-	TRBJ2-7	-	TRBV5-1	TGCGCCAGCAGCACGGGACATCAGTCCTACGAGCAGTACTTC	CASSTGHQSYEQYF
-	TRBJ2-3	TRBD2	TRBV6-1	TGTGCCAGCAGTGAAGCAGGCGGGAGGAGGGCAGATACGCAGTATTTT	CASSEAGGRRADTQYF
-	TRBJ2-7	TRBD1	TRBV5-4	TGTGCCAGCAGCTACGGGACAGGGGGCTACGAGCAGTACTTC	CASSYGTGGYEQYF
-	TRBJ2-3	TRBD2	TRBV6-1	TGTGCCAGCAGTGATCTTGCGGGAGTCATGGATACGCAGTATTTT	CASSDLAGVMDTQYF
once	TRBJ2-3	-	TRBV4-2	TGTGCCAGCGGAAGTCTAGCGAGGGGGAGGGATACGCAGTATTTT	CASGSLARGRDTQYF
-	TRBJ2-2	-	TRBV7-2	TGTGCCAGCAGCTTAGCGGCCACCGGGGAGCTGTTTTTT	CASSLAATGELFF
-	TRBJ1-1	-	TRBV14	TGTGCCAGCAGCCAAGGACCTGTTTCGTTCTTT	CASSQGPVSFF
-	TRBJ1-5	TRBD1	TRBV2	TGTGCCAGCAGTGCGGACAGGGGAGGCAATCAGCCCCAGCATTTT	CASSADRGGNQPQHF
-	TRBJ1-6	-	TRBV14	TGTGCCAGCAGCCAAGTCTACGGAGGCTCCTATAATTCACCCCTCCACTTT	CASSQVYGGSYNSPLHF
-	TRBJ2-5	TRBD2	TRBV5-4	TGTGCCAGCAGCTTACAGCGGGAGATGGGAGAGACCCAGTACTTC	CASSLQREMGETQYF
once	TRBJ1-3	TRBD1	TRBV7-2	TGTGCCAGCAGTCTCACAGGGGGTAACTCTGGAAACACCATATATTTT	CASSLTGGNSGNTIYF
-	TRBJ2-2	-	TRBV25-1	TGTGCCAGCAGTAATCAGGGATCCGGGGAGCTGTTTTTT	CASSNQGSGELFF
-	TRBJ2-2	-	TRBV11-2	TGTGCCAGCATCAAGGGGCAGGGTCGGAACACCGGGGAGCTGTTTTTT	CASIKGQGRNTGELFF
-	TRBJ2-3	-	TRBV2	TGTGCCAGCAGTGAACTCGGCCAGGACACAGATACGCAGTATTTT	CASSELGQDTDTQYF
few	TRBJ1-1	-	TRBV5-6	TGTGCCAGACGAAGTATTGGGAACACTGAAGCTTTCTTT	CARRSIGNTEAFF
-	TRBJ2-1	-	TRBV7-9	TGTGCCAGCAGCTTAGCGAGGTCATCCGGGGATGAGCAGTTCTTC	CASSLARSSGDEQFF
once	TRBJ2-3	-	TRBV10-3	TGTGCCATCAGTGCGAGGGGACTGGAGTCAGATACGCAGTATTTT	CAISARGLESDTQYF
-	TRBJ2-5	TRBD1	TRBV6-6	TGTGCCAGCAGAGGACAGGCCTATCAGGAGACCCAGTACTTC	CASRGQAYQETQYF
-	TRBJ2-1	TRBD1	TRBV7-8	TGTGCCAGCAGCCCCAGGGGACAGGGAGTAAATGAGCAGTTCTTC	CASSPRGQGVNEQFF
-	TRBJ1-1	-	TRBV6-4	TGTGCCAGCAGTGAGACGGAGAACACTGAAGCTTTCTTT	CASSETENTEAFF
-	TRBJ1-5	-	TRBV19	TGTGCCAGTAGTATAGAGGGGGTAGACCAGCCCCAGCATTTT	CASSIEGVDQPQHF
-	TRBJ2-7	-	TRBV19	TGTGCCAGTAGTATTTCCTCGAGTTCTTACGCCGGGGCCTACGAGCAGTACTTC	CASSISSSSYAGAYEQYF
-	TRBJ2-3	-	TRBV30	TGTGCCTGGACCCCAGGAACCACAGATACGCAGTATTTT	CAWTPGTTDTQYF
-	TRBJ2-3	TRBD2	TRBV5-8	TGTGCCAGCAGCTTGGGCCCGGGACTAGCCACAGATACGCAGTATTTT	CASSLGPGLATDTQYF
once	TRBJ1-3	-	TRBV15	TGTGCCACCAGCAGAGATTCGGCAGTCAGCTCTGGAAACACCATATATTTT	CATSRDSAVSSGNTIYF
once	TRBJ2-1	TRBD2	TRBV11-1	TGTGCCAGCAGCTTACCCATAGCGGGAGCCTACAATGAGCAGTTCTTC	CASSLPIAGAYNEQFF
few	TRBJ1-2	-	TRBV2	TGTGCCAGCAGTGAATTTGACAGGCCAGGGGATGGCTACACCTTC	CASSEFDRPGDGYTF